Below are 13 T cell receptor beta chains sequenced from a single sample in a study of CD8 T cells in ankylosing spondylitis. These receptors have no identified antigens. TCRdb fed the 5' RACE reads into MiXCR, producing one record per CDR3 protein. The table lists about 540,000 distinct CDR3 sequences, about 13% of them singletons. Findings and caveats of the study: Several highly homologous variants made up a TCR beta motif that seemed to typify ankylosing spondylitis blood.

Material: blood, either unsorted or a sorted T cell fraction (not recorded which). These receptors were collected from a male donor with ankylosing spondylitis.

The genes are TRBV20-1 and TRBJ2-5; 7 bases map to TRBD2. The J segment lost 5 bases and the V segment lost 1 base, leaving 13 bases of the junction unmatched. CDR3 length: 16 amino acids. Germline V lookup: CDR1 DFQATT, CDR2 SNEGSKA (reference sequence). The CDR3 loop reads CSARGQSAGATETQYF. The CDR3 DNA is TGCAGTGCTAGAGGCCAGTCGGCGGGAGCGACGGAGACCCAGTACTTC.

V is TRBV7-9 and J is TRBJ2-7; D possibly corresponds to TRBD1 (7 bases). Germline CDR1 SEHNR, CDR2 FQNEAQ (reference sequence). V lost 5 bases and J lost 2, with 13 bases in between. CDR3 length equals 14 residues. The CDR3 nucleotides are TGTGCCAGCAGCCCGGGGGACAGTGCCTACGAGCAGTACGTC. This sequence encodes CASSPGDSAYEQYV.

Many counts were recorded for this clonotype. The chain recombines TRBV5-1 with TRBJ1-1; a weak D match, TRBD1 (5 bases). The CDR3 totals 17 residues. In germline, CDR1 is SGHRS, CDR2 YFSETQ. Trimming stripped 3 bases from V and 5 bases from J, with 23 bases between. The CDR3 DNA is TGCGCCAGCAGCTCGCCCCGGGACGGAGATATTGGGACTGAAGCTTTCTTT. This codes for CASSSPRDGDIGTEAFF.

This clonotype turned up a few times. This chain uses TRBV9 with TRBJ1-2; weak D call: TRBD1 (5 bases). There are 12 residues in the CDR3. The germline V gene encodes CDR1 SGDLS and CDR2 YYNGEE. Here the CDR3 DNA reads TGTGCTGACGGACACCCTAACTATGGCTACACCTTC. Translating gives CADGHPNYGYTF.

This clonotype was counted ten times or more. The rearrangement uses TRBV5-1 and TRBJ2-1, with no clear D. CDR3 length equals 16 residues. Germline CDR1 SGHRS, CDR2 YFSETQ. V was pared by 0 bases and J by 0 bases, with 10 bases between. The CDR3 DNA follows: TGCGCCAGCAGCTTGGATCGGGTTTTCTCCTACAATGAGCAGTTCTTC. It is translated as CASSLDRVFSYNEQFF.

DNA for the CDR3: TGCAGTGCTAGAGATATGACGAGGGAAAAACTGTTTTTT. This gives the protein CSARDMTREKLFF. The chain carries TRBV20-1 and TRBJ1-4; D gene uncertain. Germline V gene sequence: CDR1 DFQATT, CDR2 SNEGSKA (reference sequence). The V end was cut by 0 bases, the J end by 8 bases, with 10 bases between. This CDR3 contains 13 residues.

The chain joins TRBV2 to TRBJ2-7; tentatively, D is TRBD2 (5 bases). This CDR3 region has 15 residues. V was trimmed by 3 bases and J by 6 bases, leaving 18 bases between them. Germline CDR1 and CDR2: SNHLY and FYNNEI. In nucleotides, the CDR3 is TGTGCCAGCAGTGATTCCGATGGTGGGAGAGGCGAGCAGTACTTC. Translation gives CASSDSDGGRGEQYF.

This clonotype was counted between two and nine times. The chain couples TRBV15 to TRBJ1-1; D is uncertain. With 5 bases removed from V and 3 bases from J, the gap between germline ends came to 10 bases. The V gene's germline CDR1 is LNHNV and CDR2 YYDKDF (reference sequence). This CDR3 region has 13 residues. This chain's CDR3 is CATSGRSDTEAFF. CDR3 coding DNA: TGTGCCACCAGCGGTCGATCGGACACTGAAGCTTTCTTT. The full variable domain, rest sourced from reference TRBV15 and TRBJ1-1, is DAMVIQNPRYQVTQFGKPVTLSCSQTLNHNVMYWYQQKSSQAPKLLFHYYDKDFNNEADTPDNFQSRRPNTSFCFLDIRSPGLGDTAMYLCATSGRSDTEAFFGQGTRLTVV.

The gene calls are TRBV6-2 or TRBV6-3 and TRBJ2-1; D is ambiguous. V dropped 4 bases and J dropped 7 bases, with 11 bases sitting between them. The CDR3 has 13 amino acids. Germline-derived CDR1 and CDR2 are MNHEY and SVGEGT. CDR3 coding DNA: TGTGCCAGCAGTTTAGAAGGGATTAATGAGCAGTTCTTC. It yields the protein CASSLEGINEQFF.

V usage is TRBV24-1 and J usage is TRBJ1-1; D remains ambiguous. Germline V gene data show CDR1 as KGHDR and CDR2 as SFDVKD. Trimming cost V 7 bases and J 3 bases, with 11 bases left between them. The CDR3 runs 13 residues. CDR3 bases: TGTGCCACCAGGGCGGAGCTGGACACTGAAGCTTTCTTT. Protein sequence: CATRAELDTEAFF.

The chain recombines TRBV19 with TRBJ2-1; TRBD2 aligns across 8 bases. CDR3 length: 16 residues. V lost 7 bases, J lost 0 bases, and 8 bases stayed unmatched. Germline CDR1 reads LNHDA; CDR2 reads SQIVND (reference sequence). CDR3 sequence (DNA): TGTGCCAGTACTCCAGAGGCGGGGGGCTCCTACAATGAGCAGTTCTTC. Its translation: CASTPEAGGSYNEQFF.

The chain carries TRBV30 and TRBJ2-7; D assignment may be TRBD1 or TRBD2 (5 bases each). Trimming took 5 bases from V and 3 from J, leaving 11 bases between them. From germline, CDR1 is GTSNPN and CDR2 SVGIG (reference sequence). This CDR3 is 12 amino acids long. CDR3 coding DNA: TGTGCCTGGGCCGAGGGGCTCTACGAGCAGTACTTC. Its protein is CAWAEGLYEQYF. Full variable domain (outside the CDR3, taken from reference TRBV30 and TRBJ2-7): SQTIHQWPATLVQPVGSPLSLECTVEGTSNPNLYWYRQAAGRGLQLLFYSVGIGQISSEVPQNLSASRPQDRQFILSSKKLLLSDSGFYLCAWAEGLYEQYFGPGTRLTVT.

This clonotype was recorded many times. The rearrangement links TRBV7-9 to TRBJ2-3, with D hard to call. Trimming took 5 bases from V and 2 from J, leaving 11 bases between them. This CDR3 is built from 14 residues. Germline values: CDR1 SEHNR, CDR2 FQNEAQ (reference sequence). CDR3 sequence: CASSTLTYTDTQYF. CDR3 in DNA: TGTGCCAGCAGCACCCTGACCTACACAGATACGCAGTATTTT.